These 14 T cell receptor beta chains were all obtained from the same sample, sequenced in a study of T cells in narcolepsy. Assay: immunoSEQ multiplex PCR; the TCRdb copy retains only in-frame clones and omits some. The sample lists around 39,000 clones, approximately 85% occurring once. Material: CD45RA- memory CD4+ T cells from PBMCs. All receptors come from a human donor with narcolepsy.

The chain employs TRBV7-8 and TRBJ2-1, with unresolved D. CDR1 SGHVS and CDR2 FQNEAQ come from the germline V gene. This CDR3 comprises 15 residues. V gave up 2 bases and J gave up 0 bases, with 8 bases separating them. The CDR3 sequence is CASSLNRFSYNEQFF. In DNA form, the CDR3 reads TGTGCCAGCAGCTTAAACCGATTCTCCTACAATGAGCAGTTCTTC.

CDR3 amino acids: CASSSYYEQYF. In DNA, the CDR3 is TGTGCCAGCAGCTCATACTACGAGCAGTACTTC. V gene TRBV11-2 combines with J gene TRBJ2-7; D gene unclear. CDR3 length: 11 residues. Germline V gene sequence: CDR1 SGHAT, CDR2 FQNNGV. Trimming cost V 4 bases and J 3 bases, with 4 bases left between them. Variable domain in full (rest from reference TRBV11-2 and TRBJ2-7): EAGVAQSPRYKIIEKRQSVAFWCNPISGHATLYWYQQILGQGPKLLIQFQNNGVVDDSQLPKDRFSAERLKGVDSTLKIQPAKLEDSAVYLCASSSYYEQYFGPGTRLTVT.

The rearrangement links TRBV6-1 to TRBJ1-4, with 8 bases matching TRBD1. This CDR3 comprises 14 residues. Per the germline V gene, CDR1 is MNHNS and CDR2 is SASEGT. The V segment lost 10 bases and the J segment 6 bases; nucleotides outside the gene matches: 10. CDR3 residues: CATNRGQGYEKLFF. The CDR3 region has the DNA TGTGCCACCAATCGAGGACAGGGCTATGAAAAACTGTTTTTT.

This clone was recorded only once. This chain joins TRBV19 and TRBJ1-1, with TRBD1 as a possible D gene (6 bases). V was cut by 2 bases and J by 1 base, with 14 bases left in between. The CDR3 is 16 amino acids. The germline CDR1 and CDR2 sequences are LNHDA and SQIVND (reference sequence). The CDR3 DNA is TGTGCCAGTAGTATAATCAGGGGAGAAGGGAACACTGAAGCTTTCTTT. Protein product: CASSIIRGEGNTEAFF.

This chain connects TRBV28 to TRBJ2-4; TRBD2 agrees at 8 bases. The CDR3 has 14 amino acids. J gave up 6 bases and V 8 bases, and 9 bases lay outside the gene matches. Germline-derived CDR1 and CDR2 are MDHEN and SYDVKM. CDR3 coding DNA: TGTGCCAGCGCTCACGGCGGGGGGCGAAACATTCAGTACTTC. It translates to CASAHGGGRNIQYF.

The rearrangement joins TRBV9 to TRBJ1-3; D perhaps matches TRBD1 (5 bases). Trimming stripped 6 bases from V and 0 bases from J, with 10 bases between. The CDR3 totals 14 residues. Per the germline V gene, CDR1 is SGDLS and CDR2 is YYNGEE. The DNA of the CDR3 is TGTGCCAGCACCGGAACAGGCTCTGGAAACACCATATATTTT. This gives the protein CASTGTGSGNTIYF.

This rearrangement joins TRBV12-5 to TRBJ2-3; D call uncertain. The CDR3 spans 14 residues. Germline V gives CDR1 LGHNT, CDR2 FRNRAP. The V end was cut by 6 bases, the J end by 0 bases, with 10 bases between. Written as DNA, the CDR3 is TGTGCTAGTGGGCTATCCTTAAGCACAGATACGCAGTATTTT. Protein: CASGLSLSTDTQYF.

This clone has more than one count but fewer than ten. This chain uses TRBV10-2 with TRBJ1-1, with D perhaps TRBD1 (6 bases). The germline V and J ends were trimmed by 10 bases and 4 bases, with 16 bases remaining between them. The CDR3 is 13 residues long. CDR1 and CDR2 (germline): WSHSY, SAAADI. The DNA of the CDR3 is TGCGCCACTGCGAAAGGGGGGACCACTGAAGCTTTCTTT. Protein sequence: CATAKGGTTEAFF.

V is TRBV28 and J is TRBJ2-4; tentative D call: TRBD1 (6 bases). Germline V gives CDR1 MDHEN, CDR2 SYDVKM. Between the trimmed V and J ends, which lost 6 bases and 0 bases, there was a span of 21 bases. CDR3 length equals 18 residues. The CDR3 sequence: CASSRLPGHTIAKNIQYF. The DNA for the CDR3 is TGTGCCAGCAGCCGCCTCCCGGGACACACCATAGCCAAAAACATTCAGTACTTC.

The CDR3 bases are TGTGCCAGCAGGAAAAATGATCGGAACACCATATATTTT. Protein product: CASRKNDRNTIYF. V and J are TRBV5-4 and TRBJ1-3, with D unresolved. The CDR3 is 13 residues long. Deletions cut 5 bases from V and 7 bases from J, with 13 bases between. Germline CDR1 is SGHNT and CDR2 is YYREEE (reference sequence).

This clone was observed once. The J gene is TRBJ2-7, the V gene TRBV5-1; 7 bases line up with TRBD1. From germline, CDR1 is SGHRS and CDR2 YFSETQ. The CDR3 runs to 16 residues. Trimming took 4 bases from V and 0 from J; bases not matched to a gene: 10. CDR3 sequence reads: CASSERGQRNSYEQYF. The CDR3, as DNA: TGCGCCAGCAGCGAAAGGGGACAGAGAAACTCCTACGAGCAGTACTTC.

This clone was picked up a small number of times. The J gene is TRBJ1-1, the V gene TRBV15; D remains unclear. The CDR3 is 15 residues long. Germline V gives CDR1 LNHNV, CDR2 YYDKDF (reference sequence). V gave up 1 base and J gave up 2 bases, with 11 bases separating them. CDR3 region: CATSRVARANTEAFF. DNA for the CDR3: TGTGCCACCAGCAGAGTGGCCCGGGCTAACACTGAAGCTTTCTTT.

V and J are TRBV13 and TRBJ1-2, with TRBD1 identical over 7 bases. The V gene end was trimmed by 5 bases and the J gene end by 4 bases; junction bases not matched to a gene: 10. The CDR3 length is 15 residues. The V gene's germline CDR1 is PRHDT and CDR2 FYEKMQ (reference sequence). Here the CDR3 reads CASSTWTGGGYGYTF. For the CDR3, the DNA is TGTGCCAGCAGCACTTGGACAGGTGGGGGCTATGGCTACACCTTC.

The chain links TRBV7-8 to TRBJ1-1, with D maybe TRBD1 (5 bases). The CDR3 contains 16 residues. Germline values: CDR1 SGHVS, CDR2 FQNEAQ. V lost 5 bases and J lost 1, with 17 bases in between. CDR3 coding DNA: TGTGCCAGCAGCGCTGGGAGCAGACAGAAGAACACTGAAGCTTTCTTT. Translation gives CASSAGSRQKNTEAFF.